Below are 4 T cell receptor beta chains sequenced from a single sample in a study of beta chain features in type 1 diabetes. Points from the study as a whole: When Type 1 diabetes patients were examined, their TCRB CDR3s proved moderately but significantly shorter in all four CD4+ subsets.

These receptors have no known antigen. Of the isolated RNA, all was reverse transcribed, and so the sequenced material was expressed TCRB transcripts. The data were produced by immunoSEQ multiplex PCR, yet TCRdb's version contains in-frame clones alone and is incomplete. The table records roughly 700,000 clones, 13% of them present only once. The sequenced material came from naive CD4+ T cells from blood. The receptors shown here come from a man younger than 30 with type 1 diabetes.

The gene calls are TRBV5-6 and TRBJ2-1; 7 nucleotides line up with TRBD1. The ends lost 1 base at V and 3 bases at J; junction bases unmatched: 4. This CDR3 has 15 amino acids. Germline lookup yields CDR1 SGHDT and CDR2 YYEEEE. CDR3 sequence (DNA): TGTGCCAGCAGCTTGCTCGACAGGGACTACAATGAGCAGTTCTTC. Protein product: CASSLLDRDYNEQFF.

This clone turned up a few times. V is TRBV29-1 and J is TRBJ2-5, with D hard to call. CDR3 length equals 10 residues. Trimming pared 7 bases from V and 2 bases from J, leaving 5 bases between. The germline V gene has CDR1 SQVTM and CDR2 ANQGSEA. CDR3 bases: TGCAGCGGCTGGCAAGAGACCCAGTACTTC. This sequence encodes CSGWQETQYF.

This clone showed up just a few times. The chain is built from TRBV11-3 and TRBJ2-1; a weak D match, TRBD2 (6 bases). Trimming took off 10 bases at V and 5 bases at J, with 12 bases between the two ends. The CDR3 consists of 12 residues. Germline CDR1 reads SGHNT; CDR2 reads YENEEA. The CDR3 nucleotides are TGTGCCACTGGAGGGCAGAACAATGAGCAGTTCTTC. This gives the protein CATGGQNNEQFF. The whole variable domain, filled in from reference TRBV11-3 and TRBJ2-1, reads EAGVVQSPRYKIIEKKQPVAFWCNPISGHNTLYWYLQNLGQGPELLIRYENEEAVDDSQLPKDRFSAERLKGVDSTLKIQPAELGDSAVYLCATGGQNNEQFFGPGTRLTVL.

This clone was detected only a few times. The sample has other DNA sequences that encode this CDR3 too. The chain couples TRBV7-9 to TRBJ2-5; no clear D. This CDR3 comprises 12 residues. V lost 5 bases and J 2 bases, leaving 6 bases between the germline ends. Germline V gives CDR1 SEHNR, CDR2 FQNEAQ (reference sequence). The CDR3 DNA sequence: TGTGCCAGCAGCCCAGGACAAGAGACCCAGTACTTC. It specifies CASSPGQETQYF.